The next 23 T cell receptor beta chains were all read from a single sample in a study of T cell responses to AZD1222 COVID-19 vaccine. Sequenced by immunoSEQ multiplex PCR; TCRdb stores in-frame clones only, minus some. The data contain roughly 80,000 clones, roughly 80% of them seen just once; the ten biggest clones take up about 3%. The sequenced sample was peripheral blood, obtained on day 0 of AZD1222 vaccination. The source of these receptors is an adult in good health.

The rearrangement joins TRBV14 to TRBJ1-1; D call uncertain. V lost 3 bases and J lost 1, with 6 bases in between. The CDR3 runs 13 residues. From germline, CDR1 is SGHDN and CDR2 FVKESK. The CDR3, as DNA: TGTGCCAGCAGCCAGGTGAGGAACACTGAAGCTTTCTTT. Translated, it gives CASSQVRNTEAFF.

The chain links TRBV7-3 to TRBJ2-7, with 8 bases fitting TRBD2. This CDR3 contains 14 residues. Germline V gives CDR1 SGHTA, CDR2 FQGTGA. Trimming at V came to 5 bases and at J to 2 bases, leaving 5 bases not matched to a gene. CDR3 region: CASSPGGAPYEQYF. CDR3 nucleotides: TGTGCCAGCAGCCCCGGGGGGGCACCCTACGAGCAGTACTTC.

The chain links TRBV10-2 to TRBJ1-5; a weak D match, TRBD1 (5 bases). The CDR3 loop spans 13 amino acids. V lost 3 bases and J lost 6, with 9 bases in between. From germline, CDR1 is WSHSY and CDR2 SAAADI. CDR3 sequence: CASSDRGGQPQHF. The CDR3 nucleotides read TGCGCCAGCAGTGATAGGGGTGGTCAGCCCCAGCATTTT.

CDR3 nucleotides: TGTGCCAGCTCACCCCCCGGGACAGTCAATCAGCCCCAGCATTTT. This translates into CASSPPGTVNQPQHF. V usage is TRBV18 and J usage is TRBJ1-5; 7 bases are shared with TRBD1. CDR3 length equals 15 residues. Germline V gene lookup returns CDR1 KGHSH and CDR2 LQKENI. The V gene end was trimmed by 3 bases and the J gene end by 3 bases; junction bases not matched to a gene: 5.

This clone was recorded once. The V call is TRBV25-1, the J call TRBJ2-1; D uncertain. CDR1 and CDR2 from the germline V gene are MGHDK and SYGVNS. Between the trimmed V and J ends, which lost 0 bases and 9 bases, there was a span of 3 bases. The CDR3 is 11 amino acids. Written as DNA, the CDR3 is TGTGCCAGCAGTGAATATAGTGAGCAGTTCTTC. As protein: CASSEYSEQFF.

This clone was counted a few times. The chain couples TRBV7-8 to TRBJ1-2, with D unresolved. The CDR3 spans 12 residues. Between the trimmed V and J ends, which lost 5 bases and 7 bases, there was a span of 11 bases. Looked up from germline, CDR1 is SGHVS and CDR2 is FQNEAQ. CDR3 nucleotides: TGTGCCAGCAGCCCAACCTGGGGTGGCTACACCTTC. Translation gives CASSPTWGGYTF.

This clone was seen just once. The rearrangement links TRBV6-1 to TRBJ1-3, with D unresolved. Per the germline V gene, CDR1 is MNHNS and CDR2 is SASEGT. This CDR3 spans 15 amino acids. Trimming removed 0 bases from V and 4 bases from J, with 10 bases in between. The CDR3 DNA reads as TGTGCCAGCAGTGAAGCCGTGGGCGCCGGAAACACCATATATTTT. Amino acid sequence: CASSEAVGAGNTIYF.

Only a few counts were recorded for this clone. V gene TRBV13 combines with J gene TRBJ2-7; no reliable D call. Germline CDR1 PRHDT, CDR2 FYEKMQ (reference sequence). Trimming removed 5 bases at V and 1 base at J, with 15 bases between. CDR3 size: 15 residues. The CDR3 here is CASSAFGRQSYEQYF. CDR3 nucleotides: TGTGCCAGCAGCGCCTTCGGACGGCAGTCCTACGAGCAGTACTTC.

This clone occurred a few times. This chain connects TRBV5-4 to TRBJ2-7, with D possibly called TRBD1 or TRBD2 (5 bases each). From germline, CDR1 is SGHNT and CDR2 YYREEE (reference sequence). Trimming removed 2 bases at V and 0 bases at J, with 9 bases between. The CDR3 sequence is 14 residues long. CDR3 coding DNA: TGTGCCAGCAGCTTCCCAGGGAGCTCCTACGAGCAGTACTTC. This translates into CASSFPGSSYEQYF.

The V gene is TRBV3-1 (or the pseudogene TRBV3-2), the J gene TRBJ2-7, with D perhaps matching TRBD2 (6 bases). This CDR3 is built from 13 residues. CDR1 is LGHDT, CDR2 YNNKEL, per germline (reference sequence). Trimming left V 2 bases short and J 7 bases short, with 12 bases between. The CDR3 nucleotides read TGTGCCAGCAGCCAACGGGGGTCAGGGGAGCAGTACTTC. Protein product: CASSQRGSGEQYF.

The V gene is TRBV7-9, the J gene TRBJ2-5; 8 nucleotides line up with TRBD1. V was clipped by 4 bases and J by 4 bases; unmatched bases: 8. The CDR3 contains 15 residues. Germline V gene data show CDR1 as SEHNR and CDR2 as FQNEAQ (reference sequence). The CDR3 sequence: CASSSTTGVTETQYF. CDR3 coding DNA: TGTGCCAGCAGCTCCACGACAGGGGTGACAGAGACCCAGTACTTC.

The chain couples TRBV6-2 or TRBV6-3 to TRBJ1-6; D gene uncertain. This CDR3 is built from 16 residues. Germline lookup yields CDR1 MNHEY and CDR2 SVGEGT. V dropped 5 bases and J dropped 10 bases, with 21 bases sitting between them. The CDR3 nucleotides read TGTGCCAGCAGTGGAACCATGGGCGGGATCGGGTCACCCCTCCACTTT. Translated: CASSGTMGGIGSPLHF.

This chain joins TRBV15 and TRBJ2-6; D is ambiguous. Trimming removed 5 bases from V and 2 bases from J, with 7 bases in between. Germline-derived CDR1 and CDR2 are LNHNV and YYDKDF (reference sequence). CDR3 length: 14 amino acids. As DNA, the CDR3 is TGTGCCACCAGCTCAAGGGCTGGGGCCAACGTCCTGACTTTC. Its protein is CATSSRAGANVLTF.

CDR3 residues: CASSPDGTYGYTF. CDR3 sequence (DNA): TGTGCCAGTAGCCCGGACGGCACCTATGGCTACACCTTC. The rearrangement joins TRBV19 to TRBJ1-2; D unclear. The CDR3 sequence is 13 residues long. V dropped 6 bases and J dropped 4 bases, with 12 bases sitting between them. CDR1 and CDR2 (germline): LNHDA, SQIVND (reference sequence).

This sequence joins TRBV19 and TRBJ1-4; perhaps TRBD1 as D (6 bases). Trimming took off 6 bases at V and 4 bases at J, with 18 bases between the two ends. The CDR3 spans 16 residues. CDR1 LNHDA and CDR2 SQIVND come from the germline V gene (reference sequence). The CDR3 reads CASSPLTGSGNEKLFF. The CDR3 DNA reads as TGTGCCAGTAGCCCCCTCACAGGGTCCGGTAATGAAAAACTGTTTTTT.

This clone was seen more than once but under ten times. The J gene is TRBJ2-7, the V gene TRBV4-3; perhaps TRBD2 as D (5 bases). CDR3 length equals 14 residues. Trimming removed 0 bases from V and 3 bases from J, with 9 bases in between. Germline values: CDR1 LGHNA, CDR2 YSLEER. The CDR3 spells CASSQDSSGYEQYF. Written as DNA, the CDR3 is TGCGCCAGCAGCCAAGATTCGAGCGGCTACGAGCAGTACTTC.

The chain recombines TRBV5-1 with TRBJ1-4, with D unclear. Per germline, CDR1 SGHRS and CDR2 YFSETQ. The germline V and J ends were trimmed by 6 bases and 7 bases, with 7 bases remaining between them. The CDR3 runs 11 residues. CDR3 loop: CASMRVEKLFF. The DNA of the CDR3 is TGCGCCAGCATGAGAGTTGAAAAACTGTTTTTT.

CDR3 DNA sequence: TGTGCCAGCAGCCAAGAACACGGCGGGGGGCAGCCAGATACGCAGTATTTT. Its translation is CASSQEHGGGQPDTQYF. The rearrangement joins TRBV4-2 to TRBJ2-3; 8 bases are shared with TRBD2. This CDR3 spans 17 amino acids. The J segment lost 4 bases and the V segment lost 0 bases, leaving 9 bases of the junction unmatched. Germline CDR1 and CDR2: LGHNA and YNFKEQ.

The CDR3 spells CASSYDWGNQPQHF. The CDR3 DNA follows: TGTGCCAGCAGTTACGACTGGGGCAATCAGCCCCAGCATTTT. The chain is built from TRBV6-2 or TRBV6-3 and TRBJ1-5; D not resolved. Germline CDR1 and CDR2: MNHEY and SVGEGT. Trimming stripped 2 bases from V and 2 bases from J, with 7 bases between. The CDR3 has 14 amino acids.

The chain uses TRBV5-4 and TRBJ2-5, with D possibly TRBD2 on 5 matching bases. Germline V gene sequence: CDR1 SGHNT, CDR2 YYREEE (reference sequence). There are 18 residues in the CDR3. The V gene lost 0 bases and the J gene lost 9 bases, with 27 bases spanning the gap. As DNA, the CDR3 is TGTGCCAGCAGCTTGGGAGGCGGCACACTATTGGTAGTCGGGGCCCAGTACTTC. Its protein is CASSLGGGTLLVVGAQYF.

V usage is TRBV5-1 and J usage is TRBJ2-3, with unresolved D. This CDR3 contains 16 residues. The germline CDR1 and CDR2 sequences are SGHRS and YFSETQ. Trimming removed 0 bases at V and 0 bases at J, with 11 bases between. DNA for the CDR3: TGCGCCAGCAGCTTGGAAGGCAGAACTAGCACAGATACGCAGTATTTT. Translating gives CASSLEGRTSTDTQYF.

The chain combines TRBV7-9 with TRBJ1-5; D ambiguous. The CDR3 totals 15 residues. The germline V gene encodes CDR1 SEHNR and CDR2 FQNEAQ (reference sequence). V gave up 1 base and J gave up 7 bases, with 14 bases separating them. The CDR3 DNA reads TGTGCCAGCAGCTTAGGTGGCATGGTTGGCCAGCCCCAGCATTTT. Translation gives CASSLGGMVGQPQHF.

The genes are TRBV6-2 or TRBV6-3 and TRBJ1-2, with D possibly being TRBD1 (5 bases). The germline V and J ends were trimmed by 4 bases and 6 bases, with 9 bases remaining between them. There are 12 residues in the CDR3. The germline gives CDR1 MNHEY, CDR2 SVGEGT. The CDR3 loop is CASSFREHGYTF. The DNA of the CDR3 is TGTGCCAGCAGTTTCAGGGAGCATGGCTACACCTTC.